This T cell receptor (beta chain) was captured in a study of early T cells in non-severe SARS-CoV-2 infection (dated by TCRdb to the early 2020s). About the study as a whole: Bulk RNA from unsorted whole blood was used for TCR sequencing, so alpha and beta chains could not be paired.

Paper-wide results and their limitations: VDJdb matching was skewed toward anti-spike CD8 responses and likely underestimated virus-specific expansions, missing private and CD4 specificities.

A case-control design nested within a healthcare worker cohort in London, UK, was used, with weekly nasopharyngeal swab PCR tests and blood sampling performed. Between 23 and 31 March 2020, the week of the UK lockdown, healthcare workers were enrolled and then followed up weekly for as long as 16 weeks. This clonotype was counted at least ten times. This receptor's antigen is unknown. Per-base quality was not reported, and no clone a single base away is much larger than it. CDR1 MNHEY and CDR2 SVGAGI are derived from the germline V gene. V is reduced by 6 bases and J by 0 bases, leaving a spacing of 8 bases between them. Spanning cysteine to phenylalanine, the CDR3 consists of 14 amino acids. Kept here is only the CDR3 DNA, which spans 42 bases and is read in frame from base 1. Library creation used 5' RACE. TCRdb lists the instrument as NextSeq 500. Unique molecular identifiers were attached to individual cDNA molecules in the TCR library protocol so that sequencing error and PCR bias could be corrected. TCR alpha and beta chains were both sequenced, and the abundances of alpha and beta sequences in each sample were closely correlated with each other. As for the original processing: Decombinator V4 was used to annotate TCR sequences for V gene, J gene and CDR3. TCRs were defined as expanded if a significant change between any two time points was detected under a Poisson model with p below 0.0001. TCR abundances were normalised to the total number of TCRs sequenced in each sample and reported as counts per million. MAIT TCRs were defined by TRAV1-2 paired with TRAJ12, TRAJ20 or TRAJ33, and iNKT TCRs by TRAV10 paired with TRAJ18. A search of VDJdb, accessed on 1 November 2021, was run for TCRs annotated to CMV, EBV and SARS-CoV-2, with TCRs annotated for multiple antigens excluded. TCRdb handled the public reads itself, with Q25 trimming in fastp and clone calling in MiXCR, and kept productive beta chains. Entries are consolidated by CDR3 protein sequence, retaining the most common genes and DNA. The V and J calls here are based on TCRdb, not the publication. In this sample the table shows 65,000 to 95,000 distinct CDR3 sequences, 15% to 20% of which occur a single time. The top ten constitute approximately 2.9% of the sample.

This clonotype was obtained from an adult who was a healthcare worker with PCR-confirmed SARS-CoV-2 infection or an uninfected control (not recorded which). The sample was whole blood. The chain links TRBV6-5 with TRBJ1-4, with the identity of the D gene unclear. The CDR3 region has the sequence CASRRTATNEKLFF. The DNA sequence is given as TGTGCCAGCAGGCGGACTGCAACTAATGAAAAACTGTTTTTT.